A selection of T cell receptor beta chains follows, all from one sample in a study of shared clonotypes between healthy human individuals. Libraries were prepared by immunoSEQ multiplex PCR; TCRdb keeps only in-frame clonotypes and omits some of them. The sample holds about 590,000 clones, 95% to 96% seen once. The specimen sequenced was naive CD8+ T cells sorted from blood. These receptors were obtained from a woman in her thirties in good health. CDR3s include the opening cysteine and the closing phenylalanine or tryptophan.

v_call	j_call	cdr3_aa
TRBV4-1	TRBJ2-1	CASSQGQGAYNEQFF
TRBV28	TRBJ2-1	CASSFSVGQFF
TRBV28	TRBJ1-5	CATSLGQSNQPQHF
TRBV10-3	TRBJ2-3	CAISGDGSADTQYF
TRBV13	TRBJ2-1	CASSSWGSLNNEQFF
TRBV19	TRBJ2-4	CASSIWQADIQYF
TRBV7-9	TRBJ2-7	CASSSSGLAYEQYF
TRBV7-6	TRBJ2-7	CASSLARGYEQYF
TRBV30	TRBJ1-3	CAWQEGSGNTIYF
TRBV10-2	TRBJ2-7	CASSESADPAYEQYF
TRBV2	TRBJ2-3	CASSQGLAGDSDTQYF
TRBV13	TRBJ1-1	CASSLRGSLTEAFF
TRBV29-1	TRBJ2-2	CSVHRDTGELFF
TRBV2	TRBJ1-1	CASSSGQGYTEAFF
TRBV5-5	TRBJ1-5	CASSLTLLNQPQHF
TRBV11-1	TRBJ2-7	CASSLQGIIHEQYF
TRBV4-1	TRBJ2-3	CASSHYEGTDTQYF
TRBV4-2	.	CASSPGLAETYEQYF
TRBV6-5	TRBJ2-7	CASSYSNPSMEQYF
TRBV19	TRBJ1-5	CASSISDTNNQPQHF
TRBV4-2	TRBJ2-7	CASSQDLNFRGAAYEQYF
TRBV6-5	TRBJ2-5	CASSAGTEEETQYF
TRBV4-1	TRBJ1-1	CASSEEPFWTGQTEAFF
TRBV28	TRBJ1-5	CASRRGVGNQPQHF
TRBV4-1	TRBJ1-2	CASSQMTGGAGGYTF
TRBV28	TRBJ2-1	CASMLSSYNEQFF
TRBV15	TRBJ2-7	CATSRDLSGSYEQYF
TRBV28	TRBJ2-5	CASSQDGNQETQYF
TRBV7-8	TRBJ2-7	CASSPGAHEQYF
TRBV14	TRBJ2-1	CASSQVGGHEQFF
TRBV2	TRBJ2-3	CASRVGGAGTDTQYF
TRBV5-1	TRBJ2-7	CASSMWTGSSYEQYF
TRBV27	TRBJ2-1	CASIPGTGGYNEQFF
TRBV5-6	TRBJ2-7	CASSLADGFDEQYF
TRBV4-1	TRBJ2-7	CASSQVDRAGANEQYF
TRBV28	TRBJ1-1	CASSYTGTNTEAFF
TRBV28	TRBJ2-2	CASRKQTVDTGELFF
TRBV10-3	TRBJ2-6	CAISPAGTGGSGANVLTF
TRBV27	TRBJ1-5	CASSPQDRAGQPQHF
TRBV5-4	TRBJ2-2	CASSSAGAPGELFF
TRBV27	TRBJ2-7	CASSLSPGTGDYEQYF
TRBV5-6	TRBJ2-7	CASSLAVAGGYEQYF
TRBV2	TRBJ2-7	CASRAAPYEQYF
TRBV6-6	TRBJ2-7	CASSYSFRDHQYEQYF
TRBV19	TRBJ2-1	CASSSRDYYNEQFF
TRBV5-4	TRBJ2-3	CASSGLSSTDTQYF
TRBV14	TRBJ1-5	CASSPQGSILRPQHF
TRBV11-2	TRBJ2-7	CASSENDSYEQYF
TRBV7-2	TRBJ2-1	CASSLVLVRLAGFNEQFF
TRBV5-8	TRBJ2-3	CASSPQGGSPDTQYF